This TCR beta chain was obtained from a study of human thymus T cells. It was from resections taken during corrective heart surgery that the thymus tissue came. The repertoire was sequenced with immunoSEQ multiplex PCR; TCRdb's copy has only in-frame clones and lacks some. The repertoire holds roughly 86,000 clones, with roughly 96% as singletons. The source material was thymus tissue. The receptor was derived from a boy under two years old with a congenital heart defect but otherwise immunologically healthy.

CDR3 sequence (DNA): TGTGCTAGTGGTTTGACCACGGGGGGCTACACCTTC. Encoded protein: CASGLTTGGYTF. V and J are TRBV12-5 and TRBJ1-2; D gene ambiguous. This CDR3 comprises 12 residues. Germline V gives CDR1 LGHNT, CDR2 FRNRAP. Trimming removed 2 bases at V and 8 bases at J, with 9 bases between.